This T cell receptor beta chain was identified during a study of blood T cell repertoires in COVID-19. For the study at large: The United States, Italy and Spain supplied acute and convalescent COVID-19 samples. T cells, B-cell-depleted T cells, or PBMCs supplied cDNA or gDNA.

The CDR3 has 14 residues. V dropped 8 bases and J dropped 0 bases, with 13 bases sitting between them. Germline assignment: CDR1 LNHDA and CDR2 SQIVND (reference sequence). How the authors handled the data: Cell counts per sample came from amplifying reference gene primers. The protocol was immunoSEQ multiplex PCR, while the TCRdb copy is restricted to in-frame clones and leaves out a portion. Clone size and V and J calls were adopted from that table, with D and trimming inferred from the DNA. The data show 150,000 to 200,000 clones, over 75% seen once. Sequencing used peripheral blood. The chain employs TRBV19 and TRBJ1-2, with D hard to call. The TCR originated in a man between 60 and 75 years old with acute or convalescent COVID-19. CDR3 amino acids: CASDTTGSNYGYTF. The CDR3 DNA reads as TGTGCCAGTGATACCACCGGGTCTAACTATGGCTACACCTTC.